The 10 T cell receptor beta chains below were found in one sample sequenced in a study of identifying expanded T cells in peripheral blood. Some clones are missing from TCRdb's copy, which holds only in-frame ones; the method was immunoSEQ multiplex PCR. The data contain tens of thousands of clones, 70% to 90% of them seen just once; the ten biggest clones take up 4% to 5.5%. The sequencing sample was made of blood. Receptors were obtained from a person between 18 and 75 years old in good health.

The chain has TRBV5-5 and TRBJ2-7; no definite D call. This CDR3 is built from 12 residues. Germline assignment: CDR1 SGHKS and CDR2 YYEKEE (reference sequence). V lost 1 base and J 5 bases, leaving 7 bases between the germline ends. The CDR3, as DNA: TGTGCCAGCAGCTTGACTGGGGACGAGCAGTACTTC. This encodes CASSLTGDEQYF. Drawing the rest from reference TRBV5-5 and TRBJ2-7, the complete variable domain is DAGVTQSPTHLIKTRGQQVTLRCSPISGHKSVSWYQQVLGQGPQFIFQYYEKEERGRGNFPDRFSARQFPNYSSELNVNALLLGDSALYLCASSLTGDEQYFGPGTRLTVT.

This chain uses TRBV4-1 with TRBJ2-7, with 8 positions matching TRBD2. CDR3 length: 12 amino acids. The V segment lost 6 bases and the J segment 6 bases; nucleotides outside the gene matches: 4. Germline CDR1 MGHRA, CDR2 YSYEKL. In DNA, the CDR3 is TGCGCCAGCAGGTCCGCGGGGGGCGAGCAGTACTTC. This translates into CASRSAGGEQYF.

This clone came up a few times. The CDR3 sequence: CASSQRGTGPISSYEQYF. CDR3 coding DNA: TGTGCCAGCAGCCAACGCGGGACAGGGCCAATTAGCTCCTACGAGCAGTACTTC. The V gene is TRBV7-2, the J gene TRBJ2-7; 9 bases fit TRBD1. With 5 bases clipped from V and 0 bases from J, the junction kept 14 bases outside the gene matches. Germline loops: CDR1 SGHTA, CDR2 FQGNSA. This CDR3 has 18 amino acids.

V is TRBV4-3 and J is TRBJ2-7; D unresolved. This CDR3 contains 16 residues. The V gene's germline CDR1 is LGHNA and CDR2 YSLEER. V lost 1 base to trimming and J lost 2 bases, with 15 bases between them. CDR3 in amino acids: CASSQGRTTVPYEQYF. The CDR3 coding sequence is TGCGCCAGCAGCCAAGGGCGAACGACCGTCCCCTACGAGCAGTACTTC.

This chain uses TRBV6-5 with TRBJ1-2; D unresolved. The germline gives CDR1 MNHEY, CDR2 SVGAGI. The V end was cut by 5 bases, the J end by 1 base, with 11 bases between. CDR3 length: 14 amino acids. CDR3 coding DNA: TGTGCCAGCAGTGCTGCTAGAGATAACTATGGCTACACCTTC. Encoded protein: CASSAARDNYGYTF.

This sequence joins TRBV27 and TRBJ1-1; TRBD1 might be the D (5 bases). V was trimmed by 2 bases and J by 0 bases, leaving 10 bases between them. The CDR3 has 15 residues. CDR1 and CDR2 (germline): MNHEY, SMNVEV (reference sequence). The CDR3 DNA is TGTGCCAGCAGTTTAATGGGGGGAATGAACACTGAAGCTTTCTTT. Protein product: CASSLMGGMNTEAFF.

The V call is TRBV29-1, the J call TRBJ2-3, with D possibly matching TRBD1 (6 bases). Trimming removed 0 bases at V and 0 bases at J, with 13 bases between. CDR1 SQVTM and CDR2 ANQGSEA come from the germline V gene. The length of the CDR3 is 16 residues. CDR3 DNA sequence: TGCAGCGTTGAAGATCCGGACAGATCTAGCACAGATACGCAGTATTTT. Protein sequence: CSVEDPDRSSTDTQYF.

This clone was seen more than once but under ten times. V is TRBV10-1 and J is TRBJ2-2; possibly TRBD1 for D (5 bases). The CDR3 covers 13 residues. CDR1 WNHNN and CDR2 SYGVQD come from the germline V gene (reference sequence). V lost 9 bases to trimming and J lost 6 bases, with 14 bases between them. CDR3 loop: CASSNQGPGELFF. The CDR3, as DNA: TGCGCCAGTTCTAATCAGGGTCCCGGGGAGCTGTTTTTT.

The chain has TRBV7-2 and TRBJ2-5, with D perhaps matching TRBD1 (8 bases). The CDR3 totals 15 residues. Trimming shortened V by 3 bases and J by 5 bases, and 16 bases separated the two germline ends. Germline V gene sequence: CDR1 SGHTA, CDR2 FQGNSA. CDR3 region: CASSFNRGGAETQYF. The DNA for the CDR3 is TGTGCCAGCAGCTTCAACAGGGGGGGCGCGGAGACCCAGTACTTC.

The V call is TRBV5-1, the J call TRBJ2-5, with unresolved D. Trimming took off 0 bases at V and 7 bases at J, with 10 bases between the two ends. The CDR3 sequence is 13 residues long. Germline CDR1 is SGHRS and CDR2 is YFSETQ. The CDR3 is CASSLESTGTQYF. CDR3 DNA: TGCGCCAGCAGCTTGGAGTCTACCGGGACCCAGTACTTC.